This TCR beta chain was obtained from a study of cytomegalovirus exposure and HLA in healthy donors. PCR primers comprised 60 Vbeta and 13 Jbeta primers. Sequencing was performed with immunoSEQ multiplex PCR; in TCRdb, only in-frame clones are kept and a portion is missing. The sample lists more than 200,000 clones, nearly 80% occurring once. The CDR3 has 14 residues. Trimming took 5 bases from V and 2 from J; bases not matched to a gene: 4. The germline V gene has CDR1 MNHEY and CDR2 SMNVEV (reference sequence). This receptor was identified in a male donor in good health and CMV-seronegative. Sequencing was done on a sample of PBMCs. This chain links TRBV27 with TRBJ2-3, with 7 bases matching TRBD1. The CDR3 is CASSRDSYTDTQYF. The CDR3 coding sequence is TGTGCCAGCAGTAGGGACAGTTACACAGATACGCAGTATTTT.